This TCR beta chain derives from a study of blood T cell repertoires in COVID-19. Study overall: Samples of COVID-19 (acute and convalescent) were obtained from the United States, Italy and Spain. T cells, B-cell-depleted T cells, or PBMCs supplied cDNA or gDNA.

This clone is a singleton in its sample. Source study methods: Scientists estimated how many nucleated cells there were by amplifying reference gene primers. Sequencing used immunoSEQ multiplex PCR; TCRdb keeps in-frame clones, though not all of them. That table supplies the V and J calls and clone size; D and trimming were determined from the DNA. The repertoire has 160,000 or so clones, about 86% of them found once; the top ten carry approximately 18%. The germline V gene encodes CDR1 SGHAT and CDR2 FQNNGV. The CDR3 extends over 18 amino acids. Trimming pared 2 bases from V and 0 bases from J, leaving 20 bases between.

The sequenced sample was peripheral blood. The gene calls are TRBV11-2 and TRBJ2-7; D is perhaps TRBD1 (6 bases). The sequence was collected from a woman older than 75 with acute or convalescent COVID-19. CDR3 nucleotide sequence: TGTGCCAGCAGCTTAAATCAGGGGATGAGTCCCGACTCCTACGAGCAGTACTTC. This translates into CASSLNQGMSPDSYEQYF.